This T cell receptor (beta chain) was profiled in a study of blood T cell repertoires in COVID-19. Study-level background: Whether acute or convalescent, the COVID-19 samples came from the United States, Italy and Spain. T cells, B-cell-depleted T cells, or PBMCs provided the cDNA or gDNA that served as material.

Per the germline V gene, CDR1 is GTSNPN and CDR2 is SVGIG (reference sequence). V was pared by 1 base and J by 5 bases, with 9 bases between. The CDR3 loop spans 13 amino acids. The table came from immunoSEQ multiplex PCR; TCRdb's copy has only in-frame clones and leaves some out. Of roughly 200,000 clones listed, 84% are singletons. The sequence was obtained from a man in his fifties with active or convalescent COVID-19. The chain recombines TRBV30 with TRBJ1-5; D is possibly TRBD1 (5 bases). The material sequenced was peripheral blood. In DNA, the CDR3 is TGTGCCTGGAGTGAGCAGGGCGATCAGCCCCAGCATTTT. Protein sequence: CAWSEQGDQPQHF.